This TCR beta chain was documented in a study of regulatory T cells in long-lasting Graves disease. CDR3 regions were amplified by Arm-PCR using iRepertoire HTBI primers to build TCR beta libraries. TCRdb redid the calling of the multiplex PCR reads with MiXCR, one entry per CDR3 protein. The data contain hundreds of thousands of distinct CDR3 sequences, about 20% of them singletons. V shed 10 bases and J shed 3 bases, with 15 bases lying between them. From germline, CDR1 is SNHLY and CDR2 FYNNEI. CDR3 length equals 13 residues. Many counts were recorded for this clonotype. The time point here: persistent/refractory GD, antithyroid drugs over 5 years with positive TRAb. PBMC-derived RNA was used for the TCR library.

The genes are TRBV2 and TRBJ1-1, with D maybe TRBD1 (6 bases). Specimen: peripheral blood mononuclear cells (PBMCs), collected when the disease was refractory, from a patient treated with antithyroid drugs. This clonotype originated in a female donor with Graves disease. This CDR3 is CATLRTADTEAFF. Here the CDR3 DNA reads TGTGCCACCTTGAGGACAGCGGACACTGAAGCTTTCTTT.